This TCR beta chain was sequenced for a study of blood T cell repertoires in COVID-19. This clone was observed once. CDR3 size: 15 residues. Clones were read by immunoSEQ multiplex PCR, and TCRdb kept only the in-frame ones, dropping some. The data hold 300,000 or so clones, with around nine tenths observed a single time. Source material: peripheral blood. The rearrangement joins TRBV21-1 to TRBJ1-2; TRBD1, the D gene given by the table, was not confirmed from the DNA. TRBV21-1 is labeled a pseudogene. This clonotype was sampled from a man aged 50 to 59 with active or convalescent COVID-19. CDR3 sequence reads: CASSKGQGTGGGYTF. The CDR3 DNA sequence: TGTGCCAGCAGCAAAGGCCAAGGGACAGGGGGTGGCTACACCTTC.